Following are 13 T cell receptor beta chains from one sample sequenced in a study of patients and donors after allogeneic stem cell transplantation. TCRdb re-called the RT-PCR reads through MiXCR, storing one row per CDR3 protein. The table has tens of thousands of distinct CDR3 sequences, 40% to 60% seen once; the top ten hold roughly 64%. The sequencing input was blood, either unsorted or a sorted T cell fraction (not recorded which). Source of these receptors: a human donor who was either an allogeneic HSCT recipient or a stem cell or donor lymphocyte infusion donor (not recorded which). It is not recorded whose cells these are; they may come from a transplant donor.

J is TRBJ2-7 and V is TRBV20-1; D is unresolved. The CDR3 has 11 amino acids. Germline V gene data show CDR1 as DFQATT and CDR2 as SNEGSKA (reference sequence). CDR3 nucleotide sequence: TGCAGCACGGGCCGATACTACGAGCAGTACTTC. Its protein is CSTGRYYEQYF.

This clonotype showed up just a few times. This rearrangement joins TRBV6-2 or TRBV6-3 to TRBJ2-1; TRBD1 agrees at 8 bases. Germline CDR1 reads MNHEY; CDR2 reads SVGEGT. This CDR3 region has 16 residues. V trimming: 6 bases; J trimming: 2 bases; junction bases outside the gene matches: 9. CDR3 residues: CASSRTGIGTYNEQFF. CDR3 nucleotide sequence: TGTGCCAGCAGCCGGACAGGGATCGGTACCTACAATGAGCAGTTCTTC.

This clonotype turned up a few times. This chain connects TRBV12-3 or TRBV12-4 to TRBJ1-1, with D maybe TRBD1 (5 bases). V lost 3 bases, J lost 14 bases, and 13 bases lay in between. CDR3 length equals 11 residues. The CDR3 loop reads CASSLGPMRFF. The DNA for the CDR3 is TGTGCCAGCAGTTTGGGGCCGATGAGGTTCTTT.

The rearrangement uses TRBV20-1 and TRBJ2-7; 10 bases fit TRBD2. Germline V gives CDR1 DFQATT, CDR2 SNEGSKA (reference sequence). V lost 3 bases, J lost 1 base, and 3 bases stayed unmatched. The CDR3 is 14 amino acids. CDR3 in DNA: TGCAGTGCTAGGGGGACTAGCGTGTCCTACGAGCAGTACTTC. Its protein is CSARGTSVSYEQYF.

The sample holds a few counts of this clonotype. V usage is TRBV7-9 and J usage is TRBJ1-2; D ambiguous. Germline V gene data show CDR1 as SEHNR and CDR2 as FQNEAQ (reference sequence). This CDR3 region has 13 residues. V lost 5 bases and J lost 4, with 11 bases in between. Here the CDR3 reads CASSPGQTYGYTF. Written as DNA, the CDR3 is TGTGCCAGCAGCCCAGGTCAGACCTATGGCTACACCTTC.

The CDR3 DNA follows: TGTGCCAGCAGCGGACGACGGGTGCTCAATCAGCCCCAGCATTTT. Amino acids: CASSGRRVLNQPQHF. The genes are TRBV5-6 and TRBJ1-5; D is ambiguous. The CDR3 totals 15 residues. V was cut by 4 bases and J by 3 bases, with 14 bases left in between. Germline assignment: CDR1 SGHDT and CDR2 YYEEEE.

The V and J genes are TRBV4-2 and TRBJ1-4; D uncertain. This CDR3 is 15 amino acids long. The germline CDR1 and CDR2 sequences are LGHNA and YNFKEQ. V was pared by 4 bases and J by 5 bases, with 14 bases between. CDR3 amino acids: CASSRDAGSNEKLFF. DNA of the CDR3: TGTGCCAGCAGCCGAGACGCCGGGTCCAATGAAAAACTGTTTTTT.

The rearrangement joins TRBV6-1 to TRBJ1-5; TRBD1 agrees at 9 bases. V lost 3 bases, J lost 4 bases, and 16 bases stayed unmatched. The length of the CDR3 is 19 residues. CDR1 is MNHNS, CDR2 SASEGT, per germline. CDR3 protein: CASSDRGQGGFRVNQPQHF. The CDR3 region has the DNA TGTGCCAGCAGTGACCGGGGACAGGGAGGGTTTAGAGTAAATCAGCCCCAGCATTTT.

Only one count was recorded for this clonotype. The CDR3 is CSVGGQMLANTEAFF. CDR3 nucleotide sequence: TGCAGCGTTGGAGGACAGATGCTAGCGAACACTGAAGCTTTCTTT. This sequence joins TRBV29-1 and TRBJ1-1; D is possibly TRBD1 (6 bases). Between the trimmed V and J ends, which lost 4 bases and 1 base, there was a span of 16 bases. CDR1 is SQVTM, CDR2 ANQGSEA, per germline. This CDR3 contains 15 residues.

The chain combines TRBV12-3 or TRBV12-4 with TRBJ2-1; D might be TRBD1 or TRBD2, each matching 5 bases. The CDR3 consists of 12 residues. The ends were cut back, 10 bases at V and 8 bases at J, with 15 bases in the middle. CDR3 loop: CATLGVQDEQFF. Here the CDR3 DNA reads TGTGCCACCCTGGGGGTCCAGGATGAGCAGTTCTTC.

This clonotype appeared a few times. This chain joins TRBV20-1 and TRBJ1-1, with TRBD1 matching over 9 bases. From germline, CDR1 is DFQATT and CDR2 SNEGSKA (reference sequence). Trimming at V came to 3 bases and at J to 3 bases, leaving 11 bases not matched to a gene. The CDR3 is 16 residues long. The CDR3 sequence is CSASPELGQGYTEAFF. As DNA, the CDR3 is TGCAGTGCTAGTCCCGAATTAGGACAGGGGTACACTGAAGCTTTCTTT.

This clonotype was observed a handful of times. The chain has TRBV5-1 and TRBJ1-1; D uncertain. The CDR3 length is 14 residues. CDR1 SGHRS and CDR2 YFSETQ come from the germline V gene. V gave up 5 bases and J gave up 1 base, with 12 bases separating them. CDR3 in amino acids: CASSTDKPNTEAFF. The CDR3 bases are TGCGCCAGCAGTACCGACAAACCGAACACTGAAGCTTTCTTT.

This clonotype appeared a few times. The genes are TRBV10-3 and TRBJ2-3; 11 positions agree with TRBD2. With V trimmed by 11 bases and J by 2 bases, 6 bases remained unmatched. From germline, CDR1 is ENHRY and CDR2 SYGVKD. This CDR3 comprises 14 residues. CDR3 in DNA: TGTGCCTTCTCTAGCGGGAGGAACACAGATACGCAGTATTTT. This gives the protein CAFSSGRNTDTQYF.